These 26 T cell receptor beta chains were sequenced from one sample in a study of CXCR3-negative and CXCR3-positive naive CD8 T cells. UMI-tagged TRB cDNA libraries were built via 5' RACE. TCRdb derives one entry per CDR3 protein from the 5' RACE reads, leaving out DNA. Recorded for this sample: tens of thousands of distinct CDR3 sequences. Sequenced: memory CD8+ T cells from blood. The origin of the receptors is a human donor in good health. Some clones in this sample may be carry-over from other donors' samples.

This chain joins TRBV20-1 and TRBJ2-5; TCRdb designates TRBD1, a call that cannot be tested without DNA. The germline CDR1 and CDR2 sequences are DFQATT and SNEGSKA (reference sequence). The CDR3 sequence is 12 residues long. The CDR3 spells CSARPGLETQYF.

The chain combines TRBV29-1 with TRBJ2-3; there is no DNA to check the TCRdb D call of TRBD2. The CDR3 has 15 residues. Germline CDR1 is SQVTM and CDR2 is ANQGSEA. The chain's CDR3 is CSVDGLAGVVDTQYF.

The CDR3 region is CASSPPGVRTDTQYF. This chain uses TRBV6-5 with TRBJ2-3; TCRdb outputs TRBD1, but without DNA this stays unchecked. Per germline, CDR1 MNHEY and CDR2 SVGAGI. CDR3 size: 15 residues.

The J gene is TRBJ1-1, the V gene TRBV11-2. Germline loops: CDR1 SGHAT, CDR2 FQNNGV. This CDR3 is built from 12 residues. CDR3: CASSLTITEAFF.

The J gene is TRBJ1-1, the V gene TRBV4-2; lacking DNA, the TRBD1 call made by TCRdb goes unchecked. CDR1 and CDR2 from the germline V gene are LGHNA and YNFKEQ. There are 17 residues in the CDR3. The CDR3 spells CASSQDEWGVSTTEAFF.

The chain uses TRBV6-4 and TRBJ1-5. Germline V gene data show CDR1 as MRHNA and CDR2 as SNTAGT. The CDR3 covers 13 residues. The CDR3 spells CASSPRAEQPQHF.

The chain links TRBV29-1 to TRBJ2-5. The germline gives CDR1 SQVTM, CDR2 ANQGSEA. The CDR3 spans 16 residues. The CDR3 loop is CSVDGDGRPNQETQYF.

V usage is TRBV20-1 and J usage is TRBJ2-1; TCRdb calls TRBD1, which cannot be checked without DNA. Germline V gene data show CDR1 as DFQATT and CDR2 as SNEGSKA (reference sequence). The CDR3 totals 14 residues. Here the CDR3 reads CSARWDRGYNEQFF.

This chain links TRBV4-2 with TRBJ2-7; TCRdb names TRBD2, which stays unverified in the absence of DNA. The CDR3 is 13 residues long. Looked up from germline, CDR1 is LGHNA and CDR2 is YNFKEQ. CDR3: CASSSGAEYEQYF.

The chain has TRBV7-8 and TRBJ2-7. Germline-derived CDR1 and CDR2 are SGHVS and FQNEAQ. This CDR3 has 13 residues. The CDR3 loop reads CASSLENSYEQYF.

The V gene is TRBV7-9, the J gene TRBJ1-1; TCRdb's D gene call, TRBD1, goes unchecked for lack of DNA. This CDR3 contains 15 residues. CDR1 is SEHNR and CDR2 is FQNEAQ in the germline V gene (reference sequence). This chain's CDR3 is CASSLDLGLNTEAFF.

The chain joins TRBV29-1 to TRBJ2-2. This CDR3 is 15 amino acids long. CDR1 is SQVTM, CDR2 ANQGSEA, per germline. The CDR3 here is CSVELGNRNTGELFF.

This chain connects TRBV20-1 to TRBJ2-7; without DNA, the TCRdb call of TRBD1 cannot be checked. This CDR3 spans 14 amino acids. Per germline, CDR1 DFQATT and CDR2 SNEGSKA (reference sequence). The CDR3 sequence is CSARPQGQAYEQYF.

The chain recombines TRBV25-1 with TRBJ1-5. The CDR3 has 14 residues. CDR1 is MGHDK and CDR2 is SYGVNS in the germline V gene. CDR3 amino acids: CASSELEVGQPQHF.

The rearrangement links TRBV19 to TRBJ1-1; the TRBD1 assignment by TCRdb is unverifiable without DNA. The CDR3 is made up of 14 amino acids. Germline assignment: CDR1 LNHDA and CDR2 SQIVND (reference sequence). The CDR3: CATTSGDWVEQAFF. The full variable domain, rest sourced from reference TRBV19 and TRBJ1-1, is DGGITQSPKYLFRKEGQNVTLSCEQNLNHDAMYWYRQDPGQGLRLIYYSQIVNDFQKGDIAEGYSVSREKKESFPLTVTSAQKNPTAFYLCATTSGDWVEQAFFGQGTRLTVV.

This chain connects TRBV4-1 to TRBJ2-5; the D call of TRBD1 rests on TCRdb alone, since no DNA is present to check it. This CDR3 is 14 amino acids long. Germline V gives CDR1 MGHRA, CDR2 YSYEKL. The CDR3 reads CASSLGGQQETQYF.

The gene calls are TRBV6-5 and TRBJ2-7; TCRdb selects TRBD1, and the lack of DNA leaves this call unchecked. The CDR3 contains 14 residues. Germline CDR1 and CDR2: MNHEY and SVGAGI. The CDR3 spells CASSPWQGAYEQYF.

The V gene is TRBV19, the J gene TRBJ2-1; the TCRdb D gene call, TRBD2, has no DNA to confirm it. Germline V gives CDR1 LNHDA, CDR2 SQIVND (reference sequence). The CDR3 has 15 residues. The chain's CDR3 is CASTSSPGVVDEQFF. Full variable domain (remainder filled in from reference TRBV19 and TRBJ2-1): DGGITQSPKYLFRKEGQNVTLSCEQNLNHDAMYWYRQDPGQGLRLIYYSQIVNDFQKGDIAEGYSVSREKKESFPLTVTSAQKNPTAFYLCASTSSPGVVDEQFFGPGTRLTVL.

V and J are TRBV6-8 and TRBJ2-7; TCRdb's D call, TRBD2, is unchecked because there is no DNA. The CDR3 is 17 amino acids. Looked up from germline, CDR1 is MNHGY and CDR2 is SAAAGT. The CDR3 loop reads CASSDARGRKSSYEQYF.

The chain couples TRBV27 to TRBJ2-7; TCRdb indicates TRBD1, and absent DNA this call remains unverified. CDR3 size: 14 residues. CDR1 and CDR2 from the germline V gene are MNHEY and SMNVEV (reference sequence). The CDR3 spells CASSLQGAFYEQYF.

The chain couples TRBV18 to TRBJ2-7. This CDR3 spans 12 amino acids. The germline gives CDR1 KGHSH, CDR2 LQKENI. The CDR3: CASSPETYEQYF.

This chain joins TRBV4-3 and TRBJ2-6; checking the TCRdb D call of TRBD1 is not possible without DNA. CDR1 LGHNA and CDR2 YSLEER come from the germline V gene. There are 21 residues in the CDR3. CDR3 sequence: CASSQHSPGQDFLSGANVLTF.

The rearrangement links TRBV29-1 to TRBJ2-2; as DNA is missing, the TRBD1 call by TCRdb cannot be tested. The germline CDR1 and CDR2 sequences are SQVTM and ANQGSEA. The CDR3 is made up of 12 amino acids. CDR3 in amino acids: CSVAGLGGELFF.

This sequence joins TRBV7-2 and TRBJ2-7; the D call from TCRdb, TRBD1, cannot be confirmed without DNA. CDR1 and CDR2 (germline): SGHTA, FQGNSA. This CDR3 contains 11 residues. The CDR3 is CASGGGYEQYF.

The chain carries TRBV6-4 and TRBJ1-5; the D call of TRBD1 rests on TCRdb alone, since no DNA is present to check it. CDR3 length: 13 amino acids. The germline V gene encodes CDR1 MRHNA and CDR2 SNTAGT. This CDR3 is CASSPGDNQPQHF.

The chain is built from TRBV6-2 or TRBV6-3 and TRBJ2-7. The germline CDR1 and CDR2 sequences are MNHEY and SVGEGT. This CDR3 contains 11 residues. This CDR3 is CASSYEYEQYF.